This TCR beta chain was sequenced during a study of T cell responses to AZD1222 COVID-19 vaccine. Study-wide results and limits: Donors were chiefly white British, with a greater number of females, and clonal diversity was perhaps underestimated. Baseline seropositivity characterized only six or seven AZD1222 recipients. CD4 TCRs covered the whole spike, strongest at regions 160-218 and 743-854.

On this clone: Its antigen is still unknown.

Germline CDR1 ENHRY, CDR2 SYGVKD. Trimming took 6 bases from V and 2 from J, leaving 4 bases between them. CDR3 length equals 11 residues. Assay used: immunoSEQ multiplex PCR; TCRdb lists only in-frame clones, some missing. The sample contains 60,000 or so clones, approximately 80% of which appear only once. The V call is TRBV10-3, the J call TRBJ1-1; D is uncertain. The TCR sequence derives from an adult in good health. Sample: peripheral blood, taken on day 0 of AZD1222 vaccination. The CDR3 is CAIRSNTEAFF. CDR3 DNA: TGTGCCATCAGAAGCAACACTGAAGCTTTCTTT.